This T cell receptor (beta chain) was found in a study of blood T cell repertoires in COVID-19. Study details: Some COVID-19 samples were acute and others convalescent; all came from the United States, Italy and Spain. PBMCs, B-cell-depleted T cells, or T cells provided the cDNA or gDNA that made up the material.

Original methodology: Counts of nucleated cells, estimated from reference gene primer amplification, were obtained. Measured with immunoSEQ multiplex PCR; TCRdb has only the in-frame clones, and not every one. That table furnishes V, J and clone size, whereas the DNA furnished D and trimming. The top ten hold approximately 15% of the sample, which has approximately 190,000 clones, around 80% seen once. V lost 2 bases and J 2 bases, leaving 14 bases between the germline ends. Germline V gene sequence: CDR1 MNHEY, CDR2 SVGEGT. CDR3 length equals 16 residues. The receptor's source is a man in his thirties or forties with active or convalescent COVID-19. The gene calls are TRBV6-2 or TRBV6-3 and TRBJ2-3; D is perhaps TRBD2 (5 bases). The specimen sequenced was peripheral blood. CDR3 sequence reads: CASSYGPSGDTDTQYF. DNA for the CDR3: TGTGCCAGCAGTTACGGCCCCTCCGGGGACACAGATACGCAGTATTTT.